This T cell receptor (beta chain) was obtained from a study of blood T cell repertoires in COVID-19. Here immunoSEQ multiplex PCR was the method, and the copy in TCRdb shows in-frame clones only, minus some. The table shows about 40,000 clones, with 75% to 90% occurring only once. Looked up from germline, CDR1 is LNHDA and CDR2 is SQIVND (reference sequence). With 3 bases removed from V and 5 bases from J, the gap between germline ends came to 10 bases. CDR3 length: 13 amino acids. This sequence joins TRBV19 and TRBJ2-5; D is uncertain. Sequencing was done on a sample of peripheral blood. This TCR came from a man aged 50 to 60 with active or convalescent COVID-19. The CDR3 sequence is CASSIRYMETQYF. CDR3 DNA: TGTGCCAGTAGTATCAGGTATATGGAGACCCAGTACTTC.